Included here is one T cell receptor (beta chain) sequence, with context. Its matching antigen is unknown. V lost 0 bases, J lost 1 base, and 7 bases stayed unmatched. Germline V gives CDR1 DFQATT, CDR2 SNEGSKA (reference sequence). CDR3 length equals 16 residues. Using a J-beta primer mix together with a sample-barcoded 5' primer, a second PCR was run for roughly 6 to 11 cycles. In TCRdb, the 5' RACE reads were re-called with MiXCR into one record per CDR3 protein. The repertoire holds around 800,000 distinct CDR3 sequences, with about 48% as singletons. These data come from a study of blood T cells in healthy people across ages. Points from the study as a whole: Estimates based on one million T cells were treated as lower bounds. Significant beta diversity loss was already apparent by age roughly 43, declining roughly linearly. Correlation between TCR beta diversity and naive T cell percentage was strong.

The sequence came from a man older than 75 in good health. Input material: blood. V and J are TRBV20-1 and TRBJ1-1; 8 positions agree with TRBD1. The CDR3, as DNA: TGCAGTGCTAGAGATCAGGGGGCTGGGAGGAACACTGAAGCTTTCTTT. This translates into CSARDQGAGRNTEAFF.